These 17 T cell receptor beta chains were all obtained from the same sample, sequenced in a study of shared clonotypes between healthy human individuals. Some clones are missing from TCRdb's copy, which holds only in-frame ones; the method was immunoSEQ multiplex PCR. Of roughly 2.2 million clones in the sample, approximately 95% were seen once. Sequencing input: naive CD4+ T cells from PBMCs. Documented subset: CD45RA+ positively selected. Every receptor here comes from a man aged 18-30 years in good health. Some clones in this sample may be carry-over from other donors' samples.

Remarks on this clone: At one boundary the junction diverges from the germline segment, which might be a read error. The chain combines TRBV6-5 with TRBJ2-1; unclear D gene. From germline, CDR1 is MNHEY and CDR2 SVGAGI. The CDR3 has 13 residues. For the CDR3, the DNA is TGTGCCAGCAGTTACTCGATCTCGGAAAGTCGGATCTTC. Residues: CASSYSISESRIF.

The J gene is TRBJ2-7, the V gene TRBV6-5; D unclear. Germline CDR1 MNHEY, CDR2 SVGAGI. This CDR3 spans 12 amino acids. CDR3 loop: CATGQTYYEQYF. The CDR3 region has the DNA TGTGCGACCGGGCAGACCTATTACGAGCAGTACTTC.

The chain carries TRBV4-1 and TRBJ2-4; D ambiguous. Trimming removed 0 bases at V and 0 bases at J, with 3 bases between. The CDR3 is 14 residues long. From germline, CDR1 is MGHRA and CDR2 YSYEKL. CDR3 residues: CASSQETAKNIQYF. The CDR3 nucleotides read TGCGCCAGCAGCCAAGAAACAGCCAAAAACATTCAGTACTTC.

The rearrangement links TRBV27 to TRBJ2-3, with 13 bases matching TRBD2. J gave up 3 bases and V 5 bases, and 5 bases lay outside the gene matches. This CDR3 contains 16 residues. CDR1 and CDR2 from the germline V gene are MNHEY and SMNVEV (reference sequence). The CDR3 loop reads CASSARLAGGTDTQYF. The CDR3 region has the DNA TGTGCCAGCAGTGCCAGACTAGCGGGAGGAACAGATACGCAGTATTTT.

The rearrangement links TRBV5-1 to TRBJ2-7, with 7 bases aligning to TRBD1. Germline CDR1 SGHRS, CDR2 YFSETQ. The CDR3 loop spans 14 amino acids. V lost 5 bases to trimming and J lost 0 bases; unmatched junction nucleotides: 5. The CDR3 loop reads CASRGRDSSYEQYF. The DNA of the CDR3 is TGCGCCAGCAGGGGACGGGACAGCTCCTACGAGCAGTACTTC.

The chain is built from TRBV5-4 and TRBJ2-2, with D tentatively TRBD1 (5 bases). The CDR3 spans 17 residues. Looked up from germline, CDR1 is SGHNT and CDR2 is YYREEE (reference sequence). The V end lost 4 bases, the J end lost 3 bases, and 19 bases lay between the germline ends. CDR3 bases: TGTGCCAGCAGCCTAAAGACAGCCGGGTGGGACACCGGGGAGCTGTTTTTT. This codes for CASSLKTAGWDTGELFF.

This rearrangement joins TRBV27 to TRBJ2-1; 8 bases are shared with TRBD1. V shed 5 bases and J 0 bases; nucleotides not matched to a gene: 9. This CDR3 is built from 17 residues. The V gene's germline CDR1 is MNHEY and CDR2 SMNVEV (reference sequence). CDR3 DNA sequence: TGTGCCAGCAGTCCCAGGACAGGGCGTAGCTCCTACAATGAGCAGTTCTTC. Its protein is CASSPRTGRSSYNEQFF.

The genes are TRBV28 and TRBJ2-2; no reliable D call. Between the trimmed V and J ends, which lost 2 bases and 0 bases, there was a span of 7 bases. The CDR3 spans 15 residues. The germline CDR1 and CDR2 sequences are MDHEN and SYDVKM. CDR3 in DNA: TGTGCCAGCAGTTTAGACCCAGCGAACACCGGGGAGCTGTTTTTT. Translation: CASSLDPANTGELFF.

The chain uses TRBV18 and TRBJ1-1; TRBD1 matches at 7 bases. The junction had 11 bases not matched to a gene; V was cut back by 3 bases and J by 4 bases. Germline values: CDR1 KGHSH, CDR2 LQKENI. The CDR3 loop spans 16 amino acids. The CDR3 sequence is CASSPKQGTAITEAFF. As DNA, the CDR3 is TGTGCCAGCTCACCGAAACAGGGGACGGCTATCACTGAAGCTTTCTTT.

This rearrangement joins TRBV19 to TRBJ1-1, with D uncertain. Germline CDR1 is LNHDA and CDR2 is SQIVND (reference sequence). This CDR3 has 13 residues. V lost 3 bases and J lost 5, with 10 bases in between. Here the CDR3 DNA reads TGTGCCAGTAGTATTGCAGATCGGACTGAAGCTTTCTTT. This sequence encodes CASSIADRTEAFF.

The chain employs TRBV18 and TRBJ2-1; tentatively, D is TRBD2 (5 bases). In germline, CDR1 is KGHSH, CDR2 LQKENI. This CDR3 has 16 residues. V shed 5 bases and J shed 7 bases, with 21 bases lying between them. CDR3 amino acids: CASSVTGSRTGNEQFF. CDR3 nucleotides: TGTGCCAGCTCAGTTACGGGGAGCCGTACTGGTAATGAGCAGTTCTTC.

This sequence joins TRBV7-2 and TRBJ2-2, with D tentatively TRBD2 (5 bases). Germline V gene sequence: CDR1 SGHTA, CDR2 FQGNSA. The length of the CDR3 is 15 residues. V dropped 7 bases and J dropped 2 bases, with 14 bases sitting between them. The CDR3: CASTPGTVNTGELFF. The CDR3 nucleotides are TGTGCCAGCACCCCGGGAACCGTAAACACCGGGGAGCTGTTTTTT. The variable domain in full, with the rest retrieved from reference TRBV7-2 and TRBJ2-2, is GAGVSQSPSNKVTEKGKDVELRCDPISGHTALYWYRQSLGQGLEFLIYFQGNSAPDKSGLPSDRFSAERTGGSVSTLTIQRTQQEDSAVYLCASTPGTVNTGELFFGEGSRLTVL.

The chain is built from TRBV11-3 and TRBJ2-1; a possible D gene is TRBD2 (5 bases). Trimming removed 9 bases from V and 2 bases from J, with 14 bases in between. Germline V gene sequence: CDR1 SGHNT, CDR2 YENEEA. The CDR3 loop spans 14 amino acids. This CDR3 reads CASSSGTPYNEQFF. As DNA, the CDR3 is TGTGCCAGTTCGAGCGGTACCCCCTACAATGAGCAGTTCTTC.

V is TRBV6-6 and J is TRBJ1-1, with unresolved D. Trimming shortened V by 6 bases and J by 6 bases, and 17 bases separated the two germline ends. The CDR3 sequence is 14 residues long. Germline V gives CDR1 MNHNY, CDR2 SVGAGI (reference sequence). CDR3 in amino acids: CASSLTGPSPEAFF. The CDR3 coding sequence is TGTGCCAGCAGCCTAACGGGCCCCTCCCCTGAAGCTTTCTTT.

The CDR3, as DNA: TGCGCCAGCAGCCGAACCGATCCGTCCTACGAGCAGTACTTC. Protein sequence: CASSRTDPSYEQYF. The chain carries TRBV5-1 and TRBJ2-7; no clear D gene. The germline V and J ends were trimmed by 4 bases and 1 base, with 12 bases remaining between them. The CDR3 has 14 residues. The germline gives CDR1 SGHRS, CDR2 YFSETQ.

The chain combines TRBV6-1 with TRBJ1-3; no clear D. CDR1 and CDR2 (germline): MNHNS, SASEGT. The CDR3 is 13 residues long. The V and J ends lost 2 bases and 4 bases respectively, with 6 bases between them. In nucleotides, the CDR3 is TGTGCCAGCAGTGAATCCAGGGGAAACACCATATATTTT. It specifies CASSESRGNTIYF.

The chain links TRBV27 to TRBJ1-6, with D perhaps matching TRBD1 (5 bases). This CDR3 comprises 17 residues. Germline V gene lookup returns CDR1 MNHEY and CDR2 SMNVEV (reference sequence). Trimming took 5 bases from V and 5 from J, leaving 19 bases between them. CDR3 in amino acids: CASSPRWGVVNNSPLHF. CDR3 DNA: TGTGCCAGCAGTCCCCGTTGGGGGGTAGTAAATAATTCACCCCTCCACTTT.